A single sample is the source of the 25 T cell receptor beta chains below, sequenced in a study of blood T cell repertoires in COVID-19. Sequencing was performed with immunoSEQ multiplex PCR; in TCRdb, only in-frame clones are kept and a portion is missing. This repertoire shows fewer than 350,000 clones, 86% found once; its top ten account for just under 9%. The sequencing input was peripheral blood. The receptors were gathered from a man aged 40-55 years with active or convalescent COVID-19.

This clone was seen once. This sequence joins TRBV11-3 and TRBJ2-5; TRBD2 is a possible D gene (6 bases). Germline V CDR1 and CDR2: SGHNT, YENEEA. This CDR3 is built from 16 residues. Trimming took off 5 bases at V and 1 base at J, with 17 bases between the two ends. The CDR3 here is CASSLSRGTFQETQYF. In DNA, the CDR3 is TGTGCCAGCAGCCTTTCACGCGGGACCTTCCAAGAGACCCAGTACTTC. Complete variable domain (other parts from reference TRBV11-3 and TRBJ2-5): EAGVVQSPRYKIIEKKQPVAFWCNPISGHNTLYWYLQNLGQGPELLIRYENEEAVDDSQLPKDRFSAERLKGVDSTLKIQPAELGDSAVYLCASSLSRGTFQETQYFGPGTRLLVL.

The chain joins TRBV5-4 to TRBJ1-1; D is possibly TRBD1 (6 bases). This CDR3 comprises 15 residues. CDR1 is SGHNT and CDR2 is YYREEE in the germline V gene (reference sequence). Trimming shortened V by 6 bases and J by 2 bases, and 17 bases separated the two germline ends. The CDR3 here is CASTPRTAKNTEAFF. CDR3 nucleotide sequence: TGTGCCAGCACTCCCCGGACAGCTAAAAACACTGAAGCTTTCTTT.

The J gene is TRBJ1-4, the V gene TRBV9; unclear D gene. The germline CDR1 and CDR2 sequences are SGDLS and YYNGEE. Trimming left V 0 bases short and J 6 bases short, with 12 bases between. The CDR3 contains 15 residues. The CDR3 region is CASSVGRAGHEKLFF. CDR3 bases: TGTGCCAGCAGCGTAGGGAGGGCAGGTCATGAAAAACTGTTTTTT. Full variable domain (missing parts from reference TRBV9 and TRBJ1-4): DSGVTQTPKHLITATGQRVTLRCSPRSGDLSVYWYQQSLDQGLQFLIQYYNGEERAKGNILERFSAQQFPDLHSELNLSSLELGDSALYFCASSVGRAGHEKLFFGSGTQLSVL.

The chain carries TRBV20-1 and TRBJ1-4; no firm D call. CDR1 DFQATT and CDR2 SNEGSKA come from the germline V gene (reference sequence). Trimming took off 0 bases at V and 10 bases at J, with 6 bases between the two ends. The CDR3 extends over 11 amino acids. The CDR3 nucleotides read TGCAGTGCTAGAGATTCGGGAAAACTGTTTTTT. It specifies CSARDSGKLFF.

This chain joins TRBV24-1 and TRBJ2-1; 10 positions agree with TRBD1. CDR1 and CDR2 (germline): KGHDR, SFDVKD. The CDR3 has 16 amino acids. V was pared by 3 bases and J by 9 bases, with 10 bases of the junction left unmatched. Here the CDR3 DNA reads TGTGCCACCAGTGATCCACATGGGACAGGGGCTTTTGAGCAGTTCTTC. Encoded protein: CATSDPHGTGAFEQFF.

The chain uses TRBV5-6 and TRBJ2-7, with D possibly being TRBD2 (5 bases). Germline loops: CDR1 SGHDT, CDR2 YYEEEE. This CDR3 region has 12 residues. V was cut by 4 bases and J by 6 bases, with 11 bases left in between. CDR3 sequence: CASSLIEGEQYF. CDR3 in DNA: TGTGCCAGCAGCCTCATAGAGGGCGAGCAGTACTTC.

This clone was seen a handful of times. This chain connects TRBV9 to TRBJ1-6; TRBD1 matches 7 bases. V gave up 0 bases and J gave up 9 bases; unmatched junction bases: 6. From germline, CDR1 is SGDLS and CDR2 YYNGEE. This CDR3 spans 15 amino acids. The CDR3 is CASSVEDRRGSPLHF. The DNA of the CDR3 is TGTGCCAGCAGCGTAGAGGACAGGAGGGGTTCACCCCTCCACTTT.

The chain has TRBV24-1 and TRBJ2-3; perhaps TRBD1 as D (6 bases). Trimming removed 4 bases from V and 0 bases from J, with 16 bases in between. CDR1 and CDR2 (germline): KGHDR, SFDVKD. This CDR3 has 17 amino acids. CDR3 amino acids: CATSESQGFKSTDTQYF. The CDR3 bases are TGTGCCACCAGTGAGTCACAGGGATTCAAAAGCACAGATACGCAGTATTTT.

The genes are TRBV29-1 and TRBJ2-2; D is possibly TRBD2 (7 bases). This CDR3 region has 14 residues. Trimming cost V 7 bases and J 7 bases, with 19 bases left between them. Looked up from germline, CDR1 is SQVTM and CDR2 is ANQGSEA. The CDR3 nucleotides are TGCAGCGGAGTGCGGGGGCCCCTGGGCGGGGAGCTGTTTTTT. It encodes CSGVRGPLGGELFF.

The CDR3 bases are TGTGCCGGACGGACAGGTTCCTACGAGCAGTACTTC. This translates into CAGRTGSYEQYF. This sequence joins TRBV30 and TRBJ2-7, with 7 bases lining up with TRBD1. Germline CDR1 GTSNPN, CDR2 SVGIG (reference sequence). V gave up 8 bases and J gave up 1 base; unmatched junction bases: 5. The CDR3 covers 12 residues.

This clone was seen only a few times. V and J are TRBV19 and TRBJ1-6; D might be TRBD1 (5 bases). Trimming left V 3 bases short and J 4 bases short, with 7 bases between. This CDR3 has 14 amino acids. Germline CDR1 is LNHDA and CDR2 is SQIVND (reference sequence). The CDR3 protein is CASSMTVYNSPLHF. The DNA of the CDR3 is TGTGCCAGTAGTATGACAGTGTATAATTCACCCCTCCACTTT. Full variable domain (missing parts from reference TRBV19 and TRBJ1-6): DGGITQSPKYLFRKEGQNVTLSCEQNLNHDAMYWYRQDPGQGLRLIYYSQIVNDFQKGDIAEGYSVSREKKESFPLTVTSAQKNPTAFYLCASSMTVYNSPLHFGNGTRLTVT.

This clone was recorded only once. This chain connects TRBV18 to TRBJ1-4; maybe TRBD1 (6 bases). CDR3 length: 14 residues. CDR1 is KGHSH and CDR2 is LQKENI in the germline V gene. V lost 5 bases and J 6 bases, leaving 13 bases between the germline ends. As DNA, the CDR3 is TGTGCCAGCTCAGCCGACAGGATAGATGAAAAACTGTTTTTT. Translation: CASSADRIDEKLFF.

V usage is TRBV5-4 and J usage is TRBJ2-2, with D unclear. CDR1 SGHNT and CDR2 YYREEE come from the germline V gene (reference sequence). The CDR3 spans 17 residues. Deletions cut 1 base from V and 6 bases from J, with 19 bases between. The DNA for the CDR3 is TGTGCCAGCAGCTTGCCGAGCCGCTCCAACCGGGCCGGGGAGCTGTTTTTT. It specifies CASSLPSRSNRAGELFF.

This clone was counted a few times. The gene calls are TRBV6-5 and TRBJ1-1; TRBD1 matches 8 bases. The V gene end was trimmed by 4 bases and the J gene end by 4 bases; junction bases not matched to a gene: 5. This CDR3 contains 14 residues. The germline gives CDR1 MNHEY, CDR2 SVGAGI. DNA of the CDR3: TGTGCCAGCAGTTCAGGGGGCGGGAGCACTGAAGCTTTCTTT. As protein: CASSSGGGSTEAFF.

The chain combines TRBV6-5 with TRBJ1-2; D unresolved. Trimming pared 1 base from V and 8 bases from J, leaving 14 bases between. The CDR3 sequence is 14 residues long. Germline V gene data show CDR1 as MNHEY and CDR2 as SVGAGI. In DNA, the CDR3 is TGTGCCAGCAGTTACTTAACTGACCCGGAGGGCTACACCTTC. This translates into CASSYLTDPEGYTF.

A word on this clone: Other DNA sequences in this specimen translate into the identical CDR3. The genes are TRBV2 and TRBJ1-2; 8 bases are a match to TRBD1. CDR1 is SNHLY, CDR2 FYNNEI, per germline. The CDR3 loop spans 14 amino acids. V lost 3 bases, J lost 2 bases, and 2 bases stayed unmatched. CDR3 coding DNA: TGTGCCAGCAGTGATCAGGGGGCGAACTATGGCTACACCTTC. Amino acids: CASSDQGANYGYTF.

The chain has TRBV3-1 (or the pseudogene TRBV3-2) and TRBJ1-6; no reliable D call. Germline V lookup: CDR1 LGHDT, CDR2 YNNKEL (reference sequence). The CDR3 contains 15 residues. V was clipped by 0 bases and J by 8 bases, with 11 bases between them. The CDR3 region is CASSQESGDHSPLHF. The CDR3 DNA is TGTGCCAGCAGCCAAGAATCCGGGGATCATTCACCCCTCCACTTT.

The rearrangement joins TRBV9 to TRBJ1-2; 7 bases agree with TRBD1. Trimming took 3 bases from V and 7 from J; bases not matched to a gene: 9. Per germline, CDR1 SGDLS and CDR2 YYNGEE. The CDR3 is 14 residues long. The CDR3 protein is CASSAMGTVRGYTF. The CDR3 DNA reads TGTGCCAGCAGCGCGATGGGGACAGTCCGTGGCTACACCTTC.

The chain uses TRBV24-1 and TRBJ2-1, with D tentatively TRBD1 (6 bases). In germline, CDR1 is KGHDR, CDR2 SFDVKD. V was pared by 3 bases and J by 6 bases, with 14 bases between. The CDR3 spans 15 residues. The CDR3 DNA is TGTGCCACCAGTGATCCACGCACAGGGTCCAATGAGCAGTTCTTC. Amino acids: CATSDPRTGSNEQFF.

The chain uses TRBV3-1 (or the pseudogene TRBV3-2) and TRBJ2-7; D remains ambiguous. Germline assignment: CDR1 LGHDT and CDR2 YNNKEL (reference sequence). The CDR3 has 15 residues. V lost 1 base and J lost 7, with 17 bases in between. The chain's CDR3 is CASSQGPGALREQYF. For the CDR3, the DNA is TGTGCCAGCAGCCAAGGCCCAGGCGCCCTACGTGAGCAGTACTTC.

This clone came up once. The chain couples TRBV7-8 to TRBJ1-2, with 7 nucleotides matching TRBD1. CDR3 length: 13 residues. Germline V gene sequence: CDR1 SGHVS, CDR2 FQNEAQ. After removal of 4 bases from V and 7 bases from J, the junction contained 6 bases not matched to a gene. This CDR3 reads CASSSTYRGGYTF. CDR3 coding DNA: TGTGCCAGCAGCTCAACCTACAGGGGTGGCTACACCTTC.

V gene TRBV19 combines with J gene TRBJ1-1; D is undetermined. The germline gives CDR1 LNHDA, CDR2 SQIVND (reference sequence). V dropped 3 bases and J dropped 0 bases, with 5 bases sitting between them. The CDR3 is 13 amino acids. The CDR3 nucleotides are TGTGCCAGTAGTATTACAGTGAACACTGAAGCTTTCTTT. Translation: CASSITVNTEAFF.

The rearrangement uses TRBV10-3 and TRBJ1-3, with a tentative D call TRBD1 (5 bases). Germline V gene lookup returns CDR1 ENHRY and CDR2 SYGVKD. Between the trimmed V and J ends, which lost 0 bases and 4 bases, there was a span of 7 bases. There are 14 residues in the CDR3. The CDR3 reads CAISESGAGNTIYF. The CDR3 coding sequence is TGTGCCATCAGTGAGTCAGGGGCCGGAAACACCATATATTTT.

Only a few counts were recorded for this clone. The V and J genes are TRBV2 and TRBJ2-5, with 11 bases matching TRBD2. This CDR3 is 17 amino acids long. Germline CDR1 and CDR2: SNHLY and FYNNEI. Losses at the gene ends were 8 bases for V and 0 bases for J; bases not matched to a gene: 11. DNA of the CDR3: TGTGCCAGCTGGGCTAGCGGGGGGACACTCAACCAAGAGACCCAGTACTTC. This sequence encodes CASWASGGTLNQETQYF.

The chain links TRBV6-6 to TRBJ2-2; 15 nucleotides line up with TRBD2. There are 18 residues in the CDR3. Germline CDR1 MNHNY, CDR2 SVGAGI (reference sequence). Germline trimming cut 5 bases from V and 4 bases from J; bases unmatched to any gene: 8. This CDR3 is CASSLGTSGGRLTGELFF. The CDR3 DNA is TGTGCCAGCAGTCTCGGGACTAGCGGGGGGCGTCTCACCGGGGAGCTGTTTTTT.